Sequencing of this T cell receptor beta chain was carried out in a study of PD-L1 blockade in urothelial cancer. Whole-study context: Analyses used blood from 3 weeks (second dose) and 6 weeks after treatment start. Blood samples had a median of about 140,000 T cells, 80,000 to 100,000 unique TCRs, and clonality 0.080.

This sample's time point: pretreatment peripheral blood. In each PCR, synthetic TCR analog templates were spiked in. Some clones are missing from TCRdb's copy, which holds only in-frame ones; the method was immunoSEQ multiplex PCR. The profile shows 70,000 to 75,000 clones, over 80% of them singletons. The CDR3 is 13 residues long. CDR1 and CDR2 (germline): GTSNPN, SVGIG (reference sequence). The V end was cut by 2 bases, the J end by 4 bases, with 12 bases between. V usage is TRBV30 and J usage is TRBJ2-7, with D possibly being TRBD1 (6 bases). The material was PBMCs, obtained around atezolizumab (anti-PD-L1) treatment. The clonotype was recovered from a woman between 70 and 85 years old with urothelial cancer. This chain's CDR3 is CAWSRGSAYEQYF. CDR3 DNA sequence: TGTGCCTGGAGTAGGGGGTCCGCTTACGAGCAGTACTTC.